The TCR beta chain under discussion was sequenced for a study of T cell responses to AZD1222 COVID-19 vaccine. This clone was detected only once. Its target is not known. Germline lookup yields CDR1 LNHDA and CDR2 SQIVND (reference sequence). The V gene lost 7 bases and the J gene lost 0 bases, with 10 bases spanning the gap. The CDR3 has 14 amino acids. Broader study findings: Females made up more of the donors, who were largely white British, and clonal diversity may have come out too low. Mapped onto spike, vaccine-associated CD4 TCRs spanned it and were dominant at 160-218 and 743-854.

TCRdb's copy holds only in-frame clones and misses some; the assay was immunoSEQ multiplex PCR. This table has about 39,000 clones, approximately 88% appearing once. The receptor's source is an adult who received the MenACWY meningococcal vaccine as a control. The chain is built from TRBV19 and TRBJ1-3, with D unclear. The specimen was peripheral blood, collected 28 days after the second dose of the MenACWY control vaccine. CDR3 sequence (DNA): TGTGCCAGTACTCCCTATGCCTCTGGAAACACCATATATTTT. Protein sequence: CASTPYASGNTIYF. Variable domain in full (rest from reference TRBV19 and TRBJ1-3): DGGITQSPKYLFRKEGQNVTLSCEQNLNHDAMYWYRQDPGQGLRLIYYSQIVNDFQKGDIAEGYSVSREKKESFPLTVTSAQKNPTAFYLCASTPYASGNTIYFGEGSWLTVV.